Listed here are 27 T cell receptor beta chains from one sample, sequenced in a study of shared clonotypes between healthy human individuals. Generated by immunoSEQ multiplex PCR, the TCRdb table keeps only in-frame clones and is missing some. The table shows hundreds of thousands of clones, with approximately 96% occurring only once. Naive CD8 cells comprised CD45RO-negative, CCR7-positively selected cells, excluding terminally differentiated effector memory CD45RA+ cells. Sequencing used naive CD8+ T cells sorted from blood. The receptors here all came from a woman in her twenties or thirties in good health.

This clone has just one count. As DNA, the CDR3 is TGTGCCAGCAGCGCCCGAGGCTCTAGCAATCAGCCCCAGCATTTT. Residues: CASSARGSSNQPQHF. The rearrangement uses TRBV27 and TRBJ1-5; D unresolved. CDR1 and CDR2 from the germline V gene are MNHEY and SMNVEV (reference sequence). Trimming removed 6 bases from V and 0 bases from J, with 12 bases in between. CDR3 length equals 15 residues.

This sequence joins TRBV6-6 and TRBJ2-7, with D maybe TRBD2 (5 bases). The CDR3 is 15 amino acids. V was shortened by 5 bases and J by 1 base, with 15 bases between the two germline ends. CDR1 is MNHNY and CDR2 is SVGAGI in the germline V gene (reference sequence). The chain's CDR3 is CASSGPEGKSYEQYF. The DNA of the CDR3 is TGTGCCAGCAGTGGACCCGAGGGTAAATCCTACGAGCAGTACTTC.

This sequence joins TRBV7-9 and TRBJ1-2, with 8 bases that match TRBD1. The CDR3 extends over 15 amino acids. Trimming took 4 bases from V and 5 from J; bases not matched to a gene: 9. Per the germline V gene, CDR1 is SEHNR and CDR2 is FQNEAQ (reference sequence). CDR3: CASSSTGANEYGYTF. The CDR3 DNA is TGTGCCAGCAGCTCGACAGGGGCGAACGAATATGGCTACACCTTC.

The gene calls are TRBV7-2 and TRBJ2-1, with D unclear. CDR3 length: 13 amino acids. Germline V CDR1 and CDR2: SGHTA, FQGNSA. Deletions cut 6 bases from V and 4 bases from J, with 10 bases between. The CDR3 nucleotides are TGTGCCAGCAGTCACCCCCCTTACAATGAGCAGTTCTTC. This encodes CASSHPPYNEQFF.

This rearrangement joins TRBV23-1 to TRBJ2-6; a possible D gene is TRBD2 (5 bases). TRBV23-1 qualifies as an ORF whose function is uncertain. The CDR3 spans 16 residues. Trimming took 7 bases from V and 0 from J, leaving 13 bases between them. The CDR3 bases are TGCGCCAGCATAGGAGCGGCCCGCTCTGGGGCCAACGTCCTGACTTTC. It yields the protein CASIGAARSGANVLTF.

The chain uses TRBV10-1 and TRBJ2-1; the D gene is possibly TRBD1 (5 bases). The CDR3 extends over 14 amino acids. Trimming cost V 3 bases and J 9 bases, with 15 bases left between them. Per germline, CDR1 WNHNN and CDR2 SYGVQD (reference sequence). The DNA for the CDR3 is TGCGCCAGCAGTGAATTAGCAGGGTTAGGTGAGCAGTTCTTC. This encodes CASSELAGLGEQFF.

The gene calls are TRBV29-1 and TRBJ2-3; the D gene is possibly TRBD2 (6 bases). The germline CDR1 and CDR2 sequences are SQVTM and ANQGSEA. V dropped 0 bases and J dropped 0 bases, with 16 bases sitting between them. The CDR3 runs 17 residues. The CDR3 spells CSVEDHGRGFSTDTQYF. CDR3 nucleotide sequence: TGCAGCGTTGAAGATCACGGGCGGGGCTTTAGCACAGATACGCAGTATTTT.

The chain uses TRBV21-1 and TRBJ2-1; TRBD1, the table's D call, lacks a check against the DNA. TRBV21-1 is a pseudogene. There are 18 residues in the CDR3. CDR3 region: CASSNPSPGQEVHNEQFF. The CDR3 DNA follows: TGTGCCAGCAGCAATCCCTCCCCGGGACAGGAGGTCCACAATGAGCAGTTCTTC.

The V and J genes are TRBV13 and TRBJ2-3; TRBD1 aligns across 8 bases. CDR1 PRHDT and CDR2 FYEKMQ come from the germline V gene (reference sequence). Germline trimming cut 5 bases from V and 6 bases from J; bases unmatched to any gene: 10. This CDR3 contains 15 residues. CDR3 bases: TGTGCCAGCAGCCCGACAGGGGTCCGCTGGGATACGCAGTATTTT. Translating gives CASSPTGVRWDTQYF.

This sequence joins TRBV6-1 and TRBJ2-7; D not certain. The germline CDR1 and CDR2 sequences are MNHNS and SASEGT. This CDR3 contains 12 residues. V dropped 3 bases and J dropped 0 bases, with 3 bases sitting between them. CDR3 DNA sequence: TGTGCCAGCAGTGACTACTCCTACGAGCAGTACTTC. This translates into CASSDYSYEQYF.

The table lists this clone with a count of one. The chain joins TRBV7-9 to TRBJ2-1; 12 bases match TRBD2. V shed 5 bases and J 4 bases; nucleotides not matched to a gene: 3. The CDR3 covers 15 residues. Germline CDR1 is SEHNR and CDR2 is FQNEAQ (reference sequence). The CDR3 is CASSGLAGTYNEQFF. The CDR3 DNA is TGTGCCAGCAGCGGACTAGCGGGAACGTACAATGAGCAGTTCTTC.

The CDR3 reads CASSPRGATGELFF. CDR3 in DNA: TGTGCCAGTAGTCCCCGCGGAGCCACCGGGGAGCTGTTTTTT. This chain links TRBV19 with TRBJ2-2; D gene unclear. The ends were cut back, 5 bases at V and 4 bases at J, with 11 bases in the middle. The germline V gene has CDR1 LNHDA and CDR2 SQIVND (reference sequence). The CDR3 is 14 amino acids.

The V and J genes are TRBV4-1 and TRBJ2-7, with TRBD1 matching over 8 bases. J was trimmed by 3 bases and V by 0 bases; bases with no gene match: 10. CDR3 length equals 17 residues. Germline assignment: CDR1 MGHRA and CDR2 YSYEKL. Here the CDR3 DNA reads TGCGCCAGCAGCCAAGATCTGGAGACAGGGGACCACTACGAGCAGTACTTC. It translates to CASSQDLETGDHYEQYF.

V usage is TRBV28 and J usage is TRBJ2-2; D gene unclear. The CDR3 is 15 amino acids. Trimming removed 2 bases at V and 2 bases at J, with 9 bases between. Germline CDR1 MDHEN, CDR2 SYDVKM. CDR3 sequence (DNA): TGTGCCAGCAGTTTAGTTCACAGAAACACCGGGGAGCTGTTTTTT. Its translation: CASSLVHRNTGELFF.

The chain couples TRBV5-1 to TRBJ2-3; D is unresolved. The CDR3 consists of 15 residues. Germline V gives CDR1 SGHRS, CDR2 YFSETQ. Trimming shortened V by 4 bases and J by 2 bases, and 14 bases separated the two germline ends. CDR3 DNA: TGCGCCAGCAGCGCCACCGGGTTATACACAGATACGCAGTATTTT. This codes for CASSATGLYTDTQYF.

The genes are TRBV11-2 and TRBJ2-5, with D possibly matching TRBD1 (8 bases). CDR3 length equals 19 residues. Germline V gives CDR1 SGHAT, CDR2 FQNNGV. The V end was cut by 4 bases, the J end by 5 bases, with 29 bases between. The CDR3 loop is CASSSPGRDRGGGLETQYF. The CDR3 DNA reads TGTGCCAGCAGCTCACCGGGAAGAGACAGGGGCGGGGGTTTGGAGACCCAGTACTTC.

The chain employs TRBV4-1 and TRBJ2-7; no clear D. The V and J ends lost 4 bases and 4 bases respectively, with 11 bases between them. Germline V CDR1 and CDR2: MGHRA, YSYEKL. The length of the CDR3 is 13 residues. CDR3 DNA sequence: TGCGCCAGCAGCCCCCGGACCAATTACGAGCAGTACTTC. Residues: CASSPRTNYEQYF.

V and J are TRBV9 and TRBJ1-1; D unresolved. CDR1 and CDR2 (germline): SGDLS, YYNGEE. V was clipped by 0 bases and J by 0 bases, with 18 bases between them. The CDR3 totals 18 residues. The CDR3 here is CASSVELWAGSMNTEAFF. DNA for the CDR3: TGTGCCAGCAGCGTAGAGCTTTGGGCAGGAAGCATGAACACTGAAGCTTTCTTT.

The V and J genes are TRBV7-9 and TRBJ2-4; no firm D call. Germline CDR1 reads SEHNR; CDR2 reads FQNEAQ (reference sequence). The CDR3 spans 13 residues. V gave up 2 bases and J gave up 1 base, with 3 bases separating them. This CDR3 is CASSLPAKNIQYF. As DNA, the CDR3 is TGTGCCAGCAGCTTACCGGCCAAAAACATTCAGTACTTC.

The CDR3 protein is CASSVELFNTGELFF. Here the CDR3 DNA reads TGTGCCAGCAGCGTAGAACTTTTCAACACCGGGGAGCTGTTTTTT. V and J are TRBV9 and TRBJ2-2; D call uncertain. The CDR3 covers 15 residues. Germline-derived CDR1 and CDR2 are SGDLS and YYNGEE. The V end lost 0 bases, the J end lost 2 bases, and 8 bases lay between the germline ends.

V gene TRBV7-8 combines with J gene TRBJ2-3; 11 bases match TRBD2. The CDR3 loop spans 17 amino acids. V lost 5 bases to trimming and J lost 0 bases; unmatched junction nucleotides: 7. The germline V gene has CDR1 SGHVS and CDR2 FQNEAQ. CDR3 amino acids: CASSLTSGTPSTDTQYF. Here the CDR3 DNA reads TGTGCCAGCAGCCTGACTAGCGGGACACCGAGCACAGATACGCAGTATTTT.

The rearrangement joins TRBV28 to TRBJ2-5; D unresolved. Trimming removed 10 bases from V and 5 bases from J, with 11 bases in between. CDR3 length equals 11 residues. The germline V gene encodes CDR1 MDHEN and CDR2 SYDVKM. The CDR3: CATDLLETQYF. The CDR3 coding sequence is TGTGCCACGGACCTGCTGGAGACCCAGTACTTC.

The chain joins TRBV5-1 to TRBJ1-1; D call uncertain. The length of the CDR3 is 13 residues. V was trimmed by 0 bases and J by 2 bases, leaving 5 bases between them. Germline V gene data show CDR1 as SGHRS and CDR2 as YFSETQ. The CDR3 nucleotides read TGCGCCAGCAGCTTGGCAGTAAACACTGAAGCTTTCTTT. It yields the protein CASSLAVNTEAFF. Full variable domain (remainder filled in from reference TRBV5-1 and TRBJ1-1): KAGVTQTPRYLIKTRGQQVTLSCSPISGHRSVSWYQQTPGQGLQFLFEYFSETQRNKGNFPGRFSGRQFSNSRSEMNVSTLELGDSALYLCASSLAVNTEAFFGQGTRLTVV.

The rearrangement joins TRBV4-1 to TRBJ2-1, with D possibly being TRBD2 (6 bases). V gave up 2 bases and J gave up 8 bases, with 13 bases separating them. The CDR3 runs to 14 residues. Germline CDR1 and CDR2: MGHRA and YSYEKL. CDR3 amino acids: CASSQRGTPHEQFF. The CDR3 DNA reads as TGCGCCAGCAGCCAACGCGGGACCCCCCATGAGCAGTTCTTC.

This clone has a handful of counts. The J gene is TRBJ1-1, the V gene TRBV11-2, with D uncertain. This CDR3 comprises 11 residues. Deletions cut 8 bases from V and 1 base from J, with 5 bases between. The germline gives CDR1 SGHAT, CDR2 FQNNGV. The CDR3 protein is CASSENTEAFF. CDR3 coding DNA: TGTGCCAGCTCAGAGAACACTGAAGCTTTCTTT. The whole variable domain, remainder taken from reference TRBV11-2 and TRBJ1-1, is EAGVAQSPRYKIIEKRQSVAFWCNPISGHATLYWYQQILGQGPKLLIQFQNNGVVDDSQLPKDRFSAERLKGVDSTLKIQPAKLEDSAVYLCASSENTEAFFGQGTRLTVV.

Points on this clone: In the same sample, other DNA sequences code for this CDR3. CDR3 protein: CASSLADTQYF. Here the CDR3 DNA reads TGTGCCAGCAGTCTAGCAGATACGCAGTATTTT. The chain couples TRBV28 to TRBJ2-3; D uncertain. Germline CDR1 is MDHEN and CDR2 is SYDVKM. V was shortened by 5 bases and J by 4 bases, with 4 bases between the two germline ends. The CDR3 consists of 11 residues.

J is TRBJ1-5 and V is TRBV10-2, with D unclear. V was cut by 0 bases and J by 3 bases, with 9 bases left in between. This CDR3 is built from 15 residues. Germline CDR1 reads WSHSY; CDR2 reads SAAADI. Here the CDR3 reads CASSESVFINQPQHF. The CDR3, as DNA: TGCGCCAGCAGTGAGTCTGTGTTTATCAATCAGCCCCAGCATTTT.